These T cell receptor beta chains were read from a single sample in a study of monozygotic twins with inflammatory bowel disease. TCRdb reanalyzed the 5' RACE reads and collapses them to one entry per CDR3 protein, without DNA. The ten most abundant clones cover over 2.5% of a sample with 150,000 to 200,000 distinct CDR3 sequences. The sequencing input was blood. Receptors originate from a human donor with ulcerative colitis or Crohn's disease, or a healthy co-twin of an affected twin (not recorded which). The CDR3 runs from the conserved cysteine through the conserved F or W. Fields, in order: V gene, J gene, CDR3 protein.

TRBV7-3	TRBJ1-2	CASSLIGTGFYGYTF
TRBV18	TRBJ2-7	CASSSGLGEQYF
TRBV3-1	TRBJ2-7	CASSQVGRYEQYF
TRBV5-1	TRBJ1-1	CASSSKGAVNTEAFF
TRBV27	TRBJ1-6	CASSFRGDNSPLHF
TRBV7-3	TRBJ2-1	CASSPVAGGRSSYNEQFF
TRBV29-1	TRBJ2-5	CSVEEKGIGRETQYF
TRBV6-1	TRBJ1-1	CASSEEQWYTEAFF
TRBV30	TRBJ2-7	CAWAGHHYEQYF
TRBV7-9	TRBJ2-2	CASSADAGTGELFF
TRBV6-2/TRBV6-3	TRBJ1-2	CASSYSVWNYGYTF
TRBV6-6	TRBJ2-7	CASSYETYEQYF
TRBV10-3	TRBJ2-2	CALRGTESGELFF
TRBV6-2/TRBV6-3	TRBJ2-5	CASTPTGRLKTQYF
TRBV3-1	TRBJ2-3	CASSQLLSDTQYF
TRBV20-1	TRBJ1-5	CSAPGTGAVKTQHF
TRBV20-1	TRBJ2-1	CSARPLAGVRGEQFF
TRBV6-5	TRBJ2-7	CASSFLYRGERYEQYF
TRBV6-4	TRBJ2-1	CASSALAGSNEQFF
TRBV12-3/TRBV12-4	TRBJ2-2	CASSLTPTQGELFF
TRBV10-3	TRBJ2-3	CAISATDTQYF
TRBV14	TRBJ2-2	CASRYQGTGELFF
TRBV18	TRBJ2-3	CASSPPRGSLTDTQYF
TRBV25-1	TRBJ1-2	CASSESGLYGYTF
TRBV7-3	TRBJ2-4	CASSVDSKNIQYF